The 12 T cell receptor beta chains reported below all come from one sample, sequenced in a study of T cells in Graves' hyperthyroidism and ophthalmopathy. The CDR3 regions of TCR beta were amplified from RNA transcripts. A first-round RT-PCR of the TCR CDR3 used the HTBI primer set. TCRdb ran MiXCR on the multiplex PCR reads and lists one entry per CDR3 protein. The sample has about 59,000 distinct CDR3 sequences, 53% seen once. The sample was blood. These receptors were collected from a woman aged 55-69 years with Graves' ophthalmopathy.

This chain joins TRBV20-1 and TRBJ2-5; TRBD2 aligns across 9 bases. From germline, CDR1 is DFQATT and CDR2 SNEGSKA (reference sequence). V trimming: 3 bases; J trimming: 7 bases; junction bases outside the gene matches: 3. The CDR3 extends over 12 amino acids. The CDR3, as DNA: TGCAGTGCTAGGCCACTAGCGGGGACCCAGTACTTC. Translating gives CSARPLAGTQYF.

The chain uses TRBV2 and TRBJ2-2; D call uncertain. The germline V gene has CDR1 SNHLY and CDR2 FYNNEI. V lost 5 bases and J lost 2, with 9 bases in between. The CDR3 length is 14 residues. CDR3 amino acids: CASSLISNTGELFF. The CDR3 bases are TGTGCCAGCAGTCTCATAAGCAACACCGGGGAGCTGTTTTTT.

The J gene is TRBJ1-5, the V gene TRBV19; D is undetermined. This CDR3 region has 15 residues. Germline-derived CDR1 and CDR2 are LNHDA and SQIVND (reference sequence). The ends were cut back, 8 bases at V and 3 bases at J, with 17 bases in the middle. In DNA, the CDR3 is TGTGCCAGTGTCGACTATATCGGATCCAATCAGCCCCAGCATTTT. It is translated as CASVDYIGSNQPQHF.

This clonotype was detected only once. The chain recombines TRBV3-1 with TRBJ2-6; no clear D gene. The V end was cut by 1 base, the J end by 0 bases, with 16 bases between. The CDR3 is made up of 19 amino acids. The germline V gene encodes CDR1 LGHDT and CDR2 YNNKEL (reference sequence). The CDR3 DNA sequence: TGTGCCAGCAGCCAAGGGTTGGGTGAAGCTTTCTCTGGGGCCAACGTCCTGACTTTC. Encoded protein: CASSQGLGEAFSGANVLTF.

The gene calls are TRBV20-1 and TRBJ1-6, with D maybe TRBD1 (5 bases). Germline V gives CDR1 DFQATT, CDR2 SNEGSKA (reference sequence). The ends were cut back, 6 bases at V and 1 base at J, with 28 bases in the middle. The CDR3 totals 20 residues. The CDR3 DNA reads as TGCAGTGCGCAAGCGGGTGGTATGTCTGGGGCAGTTTCCTATAATTCACCCCTCCACTTT. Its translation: CSAQAGGMSGAVSYNSPLHF.

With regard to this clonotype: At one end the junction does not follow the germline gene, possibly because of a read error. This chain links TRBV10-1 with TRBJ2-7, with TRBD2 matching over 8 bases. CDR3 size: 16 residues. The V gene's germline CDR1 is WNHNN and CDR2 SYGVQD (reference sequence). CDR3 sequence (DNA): TGTGCCAGCTCCTCGCCGGGACTAGTCTTCTCCGGCGAGCAGTACTTC. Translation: CASSSPGLVFSGEQYF.

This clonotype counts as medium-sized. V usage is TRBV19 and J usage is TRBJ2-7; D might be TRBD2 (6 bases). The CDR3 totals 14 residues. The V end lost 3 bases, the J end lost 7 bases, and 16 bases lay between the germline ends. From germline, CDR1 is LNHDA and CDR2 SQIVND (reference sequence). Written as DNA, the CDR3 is TGTGCCAGTAGTATTGGGGCGGGACGGAAAGAGCAGTACTTC. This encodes CASSIGAGRKEQYF.

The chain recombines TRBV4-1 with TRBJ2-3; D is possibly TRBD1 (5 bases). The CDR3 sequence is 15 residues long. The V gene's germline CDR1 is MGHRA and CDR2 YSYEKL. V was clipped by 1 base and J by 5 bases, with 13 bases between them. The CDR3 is CASSQGSRGGDTQYF. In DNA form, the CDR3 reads TGCGCCAGCAGCCAAGGAAGTAGGGGTGGAGATACGCAGTATTTT.

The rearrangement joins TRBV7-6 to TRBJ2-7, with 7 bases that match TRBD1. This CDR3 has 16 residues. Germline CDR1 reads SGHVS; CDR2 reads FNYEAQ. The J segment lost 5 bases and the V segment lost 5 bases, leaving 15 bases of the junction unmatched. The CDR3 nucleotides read TGTGCCAGCAGCCCAACCTTCCCGACAGGGTACCACGAGCAGTACTTC. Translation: CASSPTFPTGYHEQYF.

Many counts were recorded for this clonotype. For the CDR3, the DNA is TGTGCCACCCGCCAGGGAGGGGCCAACACTGAAGCTTTCTTT. Translating gives CATRQGGANTEAFF. The chain is built from TRBV6-5 and TRBJ1-1; tentatively, D is TRBD1 (5 bases). This CDR3 comprises 14 residues. Per germline, CDR1 MNHEY and CDR2 SVGAGI. Trimming cost V 10 bases and J 2 bases, with 17 bases left between them.

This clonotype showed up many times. The CDR3 bases are TGTGCCAGCAGCTTCTACAGGGACCCAGATACGCAGTATTTT. Translated, it gives CASSFYRDPDTQYF. The chain carries TRBV11-2 and TRBJ2-3; D perhaps matches TRBD1 (6 bases). The V end lost 3 bases, the J end lost 4 bases, and 11 bases lay between the germline ends. Germline values: CDR1 SGHAT, CDR2 FQNNGV. The CDR3 has 14 amino acids.

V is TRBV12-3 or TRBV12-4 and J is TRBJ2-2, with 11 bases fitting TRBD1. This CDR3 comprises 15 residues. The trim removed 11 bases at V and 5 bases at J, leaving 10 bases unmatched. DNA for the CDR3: TGTGCCGGAAAGAAAGGACAGGGGGCAACCGGGGAGCTGTTTTTT. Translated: CAGKKGQGATGELFF.